These 3 T cell receptor beta chains originate from one sample sequenced in a study of shared clonotypes between healthy human individuals. This table comes from immunoSEQ multiplex PCR, and its TCRdb copy is limited to in-frame clones, with some not included. Of roughly 410,000 clones listed, approximately 96% are singletons. The sequenced sample consisted of memory CD8+ T cells sorted from blood. Indicated subset: CD45RO+ cells pooled with CCR7-negative TemRA cells. These TCRs come from a man aged 25 to 40 in good health.

J is TRBJ1-6 and V is TRBV7-9; D may be TRBD1 (5 bases). V lost 5 bases to trimming and J lost 7 bases, with 12 bases between them. The CDR3 is 14 residues long. The germline V gene has CDR1 SEHNR and CDR2 FQNEAQ (reference sequence). DNA of the CDR3: TGTGCCAGCAGCCCCGACAGTCAGAATTCACCCCTCCACTTT. Protein product: CASSPDSQNSPLHF.

To note about this clone: At one end the junction does not follow the germline gene, possibly because of a read error. The chain employs TRBV2 and TRBJ1-2; 7 nucleotides match TRBD1. Germline loops: CDR1 SNHLY, CDR2 FYNNEI. The CDR3 is 15 residues long. The CDR3 loop reads CASRALTGIDSVIAF. The CDR3 DNA sequence: TGTGCCAGCAGAGCACTGACAGGGATCGATTCGGTAATCGCCTTC.

J is TRBJ1-2 and V is TRBV2; TRBD1 is a possible D gene (5 bases). Looked up from germline, CDR1 is SNHLY and CDR2 is FYNNEI. The CDR3 length is 14 residues. Trimming removed 5 bases at V and 4 bases at J, with 14 bases between. CDR3: CASSQRQTFYGYTF. DNA of the CDR3: TGTGCCAGCAGTCAAAGACAGACCTTCTATGGCTACACCTTC. Variable domain in full (rest from reference TRBV2 and TRBJ1-2): EPEVTQTPSHQVTQMGQEVILRCVPISNHLYFYWYRQILGQKVEFLVSFYNNEISEKSEIFDDQFSVERPDGSNFTLKIRSTKLEDSAMYFCASSQRQTFYGYTFGSGTRLTVV.